This TCR beta chain was sequenced during a study of T cell clones after liver transplantation. Study-level information: Apart from a few HCV-positive recipients, transplants were for non-autoimmune, non-viral reasons. At least one year of complete immunosuppression withdrawal without enzymes over twice normal defined tolerance.

The data were produced by immunoSEQ multiplex PCR, yet TCRdb's version contains in-frame clones alone and is incomplete. Altogether around 51,000 clones are present, 85% to 90% being singletons, with the ten largest covering over 13%. Concerning this clone itself: Its antigen is not identified.

Study-level results: Compared with third party-reactive sequences, donor-reactive ones declined more, independent of withdrawal success. Conclusions were preliminary, with small, heterogeneous patient groups.

With 3 bases removed from V and 1 base from J, the gap between germline ends came to 13 bases. Germline CDR1 MGHRA, CDR2 YSYEKL. The CDR3 runs 16 residues. The chain carries TRBV4-1 and TRBJ1-5; D possibly corresponds to TRBD1 (5 bases). Source: CD8+ T cells from blood, taken 12 months after liver transplant. The sequence derives from a human patient who received a liver transplant. Some T cells may arise from the graft donor. This chain's CDR3 is CASSHSPGDSNQPQHF. The DNA for the CDR3 is TGCGCCAGCAGCCATTCCCCCGGGGACAGCAATCAGCCCCAGCATTTT.